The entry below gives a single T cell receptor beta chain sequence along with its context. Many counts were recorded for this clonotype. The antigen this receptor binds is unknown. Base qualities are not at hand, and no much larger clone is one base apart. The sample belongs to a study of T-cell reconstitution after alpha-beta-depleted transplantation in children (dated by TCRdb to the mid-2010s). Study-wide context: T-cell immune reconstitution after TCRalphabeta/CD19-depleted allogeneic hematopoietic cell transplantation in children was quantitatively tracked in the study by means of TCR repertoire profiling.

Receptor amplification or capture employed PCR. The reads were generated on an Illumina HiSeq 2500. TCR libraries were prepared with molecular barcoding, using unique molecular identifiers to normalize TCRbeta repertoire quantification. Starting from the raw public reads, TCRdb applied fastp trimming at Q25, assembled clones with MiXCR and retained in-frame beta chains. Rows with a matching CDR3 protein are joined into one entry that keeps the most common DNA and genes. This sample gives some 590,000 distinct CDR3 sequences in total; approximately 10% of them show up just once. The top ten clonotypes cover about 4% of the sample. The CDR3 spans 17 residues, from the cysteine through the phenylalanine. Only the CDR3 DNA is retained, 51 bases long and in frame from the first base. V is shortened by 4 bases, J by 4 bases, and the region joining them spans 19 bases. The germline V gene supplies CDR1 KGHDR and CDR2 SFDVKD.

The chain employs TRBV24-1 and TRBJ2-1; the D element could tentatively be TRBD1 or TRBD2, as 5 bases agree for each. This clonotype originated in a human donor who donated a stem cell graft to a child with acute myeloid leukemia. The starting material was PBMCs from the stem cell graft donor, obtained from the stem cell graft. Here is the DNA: TGTGCCACCAGTGAAACCGGGACCCCGGGCCGTTACAATGAGCAGTTCTTC. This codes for CATSETGTPGRYNEQFF.